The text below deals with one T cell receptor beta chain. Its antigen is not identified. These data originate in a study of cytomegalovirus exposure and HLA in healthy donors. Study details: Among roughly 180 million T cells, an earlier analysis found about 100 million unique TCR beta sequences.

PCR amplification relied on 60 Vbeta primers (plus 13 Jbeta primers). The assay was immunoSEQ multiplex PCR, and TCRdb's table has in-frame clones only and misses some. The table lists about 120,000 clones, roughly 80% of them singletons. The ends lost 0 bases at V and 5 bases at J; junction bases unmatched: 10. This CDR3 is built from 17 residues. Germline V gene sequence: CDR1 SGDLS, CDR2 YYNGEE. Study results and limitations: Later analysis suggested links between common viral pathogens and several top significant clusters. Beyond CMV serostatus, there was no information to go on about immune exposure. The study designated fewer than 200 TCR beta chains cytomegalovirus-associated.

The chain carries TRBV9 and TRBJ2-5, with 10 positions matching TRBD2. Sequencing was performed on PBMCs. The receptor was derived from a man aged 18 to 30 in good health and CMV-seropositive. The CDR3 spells CASSVGGAGGPGETQYF. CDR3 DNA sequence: TGTGCCAGCAGCGTAGGTGGAGCGGGAGGGCCGGGGGAGACCCAGTACTTC.